The next 3 T cell receptor beta chains were all read from a single sample in a study of patients and donors after allogeneic stem cell transplantation. TCRdb itself ran the RT-PCR reads through MiXCR, one entry per CDR3 protein. This table has over 400,000 distinct CDR3 sequences, 15% to 20% appearing once. The source material was blood, either unsorted or a sorted T cell fraction (not recorded which). Source of these receptors: a human donor who was either an allogeneic HSCT recipient or a stem cell or donor lymphocyte infusion donor (not recorded which). It is not recorded whose cells these are; they may come from a transplant donor.

The J gene is TRBJ1-5, the V gene TRBV20-1, with D tentatively TRBD1 (5 bases). CDR1 is DFQATT, CDR2 SNEGSKA, per germline (reference sequence). The CDR3 spans 15 residues. Trimming removed 0 bases from V and 4 bases from J, with 13 bases in between. The CDR3 loop reads CSARDPGEGNQPQHF. As DNA, the CDR3 is TGCAGTGCTAGAGACCCCGGGGAGGGGAATCAGCCCCAGCATTTT.

This clonotype was observed at least ten times. The chain links TRBV10-2 to TRBJ2-4; TRBD1 matches 10 bases. The V and J ends lost 4 bases and 1 base, in that order; junction bases with no gene match: 13. CDR3 length: 19 residues. In germline, CDR1 is WSHSY, CDR2 SAAADI. CDR3 sequence: CASSVKGTGDRGAKNIQYF. The CDR3 DNA sequence: TGCGCCAGCAGTGTCAAAGGGACAGGGGATAGAGGGGCCAAAAACATTCAGTACTTC.

This clonotype was seen only a few times. The chain employs TRBV6-5 and TRBJ1-6; no firm D call. From germline, CDR1 is MNHEY and CDR2 SVGAGI. V was trimmed by 0 bases and J by 0 bases, leaving 9 bases between them. This CDR3 is built from 17 residues. The CDR3 region has the DNA TGTGCCAGCAGTTACTCGTTTCAGAACTCCTATAATTCACCCCTCCACTTT. Protein product: CASSYSFQNSYNSPLHF.